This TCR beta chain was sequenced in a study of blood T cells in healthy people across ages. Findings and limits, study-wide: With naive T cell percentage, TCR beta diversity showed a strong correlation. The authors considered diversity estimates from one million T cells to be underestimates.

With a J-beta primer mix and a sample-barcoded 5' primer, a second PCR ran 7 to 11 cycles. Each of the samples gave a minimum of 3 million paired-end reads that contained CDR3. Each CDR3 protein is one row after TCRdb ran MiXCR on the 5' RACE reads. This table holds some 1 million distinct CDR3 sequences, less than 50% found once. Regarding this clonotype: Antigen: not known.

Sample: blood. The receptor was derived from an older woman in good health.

The CDR3 coding sequence is TGTGCCAGCAGTTACGACGGAAACACTGAAGCTTTCTTT. Translating it yields CASSYDGNTEAFF. V gene TRBV6-5 combines with J gene TRBJ1-1, with no clear D. CDR1 MNHEY and CDR2 SVGAGI come from the germline V gene. The V end lost 2 bases, the J end lost 2 bases, and 6 bases lay between the germline ends. The CDR3 has 13 residues.